This T cell receptor (beta chain) derives from a study of T cell responses to AZD1222 COVID-19 vaccine. The study's findings and limits: Repertoire sampling happened only post peak T cell response.

Here immunoSEQ multiplex PCR was the method, and the copy in TCRdb shows in-frame clones only, minus some. Found here are just over 150,000 clones, 90% of them singletons; the top ten hold 1.5% to 2%. This clone showed up just once. Its antigen is as yet unknown. The CDR3 sequence is 17 residues long. Losses at the gene ends were 0 bases for V and 1 base for J; bases not matched to a gene: 8. Germline V gene data show CDR1 as MNHEY and CDR2 as SVGEGT. The material was peripheral blood, obtained on day 0 of AZD1222 vaccination. The sequence derives from an adult in good health. This sequence joins TRBV6-2 or TRBV6-3 and TRBJ1-2; TRBD1 aligns across 7 bases. Here the CDR3 DNA reads TGTGCCAGCAGTTACTCGGGCACAGGGGCAATTAACTATGGCTACACCTTC. The encoded protein is CASSYSGTGAINYGYTF.